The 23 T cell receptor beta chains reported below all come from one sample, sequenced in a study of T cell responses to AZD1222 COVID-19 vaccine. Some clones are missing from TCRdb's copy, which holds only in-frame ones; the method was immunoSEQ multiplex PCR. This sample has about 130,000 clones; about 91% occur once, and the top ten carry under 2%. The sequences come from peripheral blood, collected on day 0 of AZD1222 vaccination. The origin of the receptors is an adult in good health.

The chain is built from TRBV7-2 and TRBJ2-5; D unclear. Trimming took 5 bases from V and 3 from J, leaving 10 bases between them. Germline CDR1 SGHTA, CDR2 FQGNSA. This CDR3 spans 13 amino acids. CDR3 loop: CASSTQTEETQYF. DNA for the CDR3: TGTGCCAGCAGCACCCAAACAGAAGAGACCCAGTACTTC. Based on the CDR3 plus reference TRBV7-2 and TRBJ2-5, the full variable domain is GAGVSQSPSNKVTEKGKDVELRCDPISGHTALYWYRQSLGQGLEFLIYFQGNSAPDKSGLPSDRFSAERTGGSVSTLTIQRTQQEDSAVYLCASSTQTEETQYFGPGTRLLVL.

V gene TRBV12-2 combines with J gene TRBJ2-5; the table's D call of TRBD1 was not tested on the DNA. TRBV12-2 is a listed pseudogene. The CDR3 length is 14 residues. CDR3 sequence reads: CASREQQGHETQYF. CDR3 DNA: TGTGCAAGTCGCGAACAACAGGGGCACGAGACCCAGTACTTC.

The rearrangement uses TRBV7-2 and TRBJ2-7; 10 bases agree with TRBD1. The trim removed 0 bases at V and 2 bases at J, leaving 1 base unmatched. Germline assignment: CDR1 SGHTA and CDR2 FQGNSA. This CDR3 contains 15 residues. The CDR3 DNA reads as TGTGCCAGCAGCTTAGCGGGACAGGGGACCTACGAGCAGTACTTC. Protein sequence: CASSLAGQGTYEQYF. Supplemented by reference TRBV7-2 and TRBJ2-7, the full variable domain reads GAGVSQSPSNKVTEKGKDVELRCDPISGHTALYWYRQSLGQGLEFLIYFQGNSAPDKSGLPSDRFSAERTGGSVSTLTIQRTQQEDSAVYLCASSLAGQGTYEQYFGPGTRLTVT.

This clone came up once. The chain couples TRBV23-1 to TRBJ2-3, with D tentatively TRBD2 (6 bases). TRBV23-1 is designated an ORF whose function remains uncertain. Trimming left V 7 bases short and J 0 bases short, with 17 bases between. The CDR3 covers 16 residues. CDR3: CASKFGGVPSTDTQYF. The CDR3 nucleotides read TGCGCCAGCAAGTTTGGAGGGGTCCCTAGCACAGATACGCAGTATTTT.

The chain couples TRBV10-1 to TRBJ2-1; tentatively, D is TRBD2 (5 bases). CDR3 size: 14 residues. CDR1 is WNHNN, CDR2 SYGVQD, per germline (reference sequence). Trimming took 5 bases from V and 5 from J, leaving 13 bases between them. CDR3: CASSFERRNNEQFF. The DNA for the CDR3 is TGCGCCAGCAGTTTCGAGCGGAGAAACAATGAGCAGTTCTTC.

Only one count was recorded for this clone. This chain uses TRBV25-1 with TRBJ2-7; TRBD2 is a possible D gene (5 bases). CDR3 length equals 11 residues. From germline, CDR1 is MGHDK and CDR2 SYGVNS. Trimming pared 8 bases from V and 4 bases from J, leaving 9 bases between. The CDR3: CASALAYEQYF. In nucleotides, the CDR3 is TGTGCCAGCGCTCTAGCTTACGAGCAGTACTTC.

CDR3 sequence reads: CASSEDRLGYTF. The DNA for the CDR3 is TGTGCCAGCAGTGAAGACAGATTGGGCTACACCTTC. This chain joins TRBV6-1 and TRBJ1-2; D not certain. There are 12 residues in the CDR3. The ends were cut back, 1 base at V and 8 bases at J, with 8 bases in the middle. Germline V CDR1 and CDR2: MNHNS, SASEGT.

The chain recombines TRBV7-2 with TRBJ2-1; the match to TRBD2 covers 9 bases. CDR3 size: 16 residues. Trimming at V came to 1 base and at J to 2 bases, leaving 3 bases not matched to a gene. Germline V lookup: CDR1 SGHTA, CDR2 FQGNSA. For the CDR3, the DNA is TGTGCCAGCAGCTTAGTCGTAGCGGGGGCCTACAATGAGCAGTTCTTC. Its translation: CASSLVVAGAYNEQFF.

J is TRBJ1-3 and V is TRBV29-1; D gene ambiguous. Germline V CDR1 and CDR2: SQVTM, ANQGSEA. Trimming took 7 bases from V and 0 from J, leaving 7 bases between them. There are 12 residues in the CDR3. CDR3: CSALYSGNTIYF. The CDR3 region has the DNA TGCAGCGCACTTTACTCTGGAAACACCATATATTTT.

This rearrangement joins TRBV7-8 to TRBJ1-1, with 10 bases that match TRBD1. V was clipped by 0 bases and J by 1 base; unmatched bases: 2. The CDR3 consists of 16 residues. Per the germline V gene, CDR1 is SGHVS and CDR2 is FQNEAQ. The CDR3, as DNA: TGTGCCAGCAGCTTAGCGCGGGACAGGGGGAACACTGAAGCTTTCTTT. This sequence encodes CASSLARDRGNTEAFF. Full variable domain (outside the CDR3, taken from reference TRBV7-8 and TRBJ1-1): GAGVSQSPRYKVAKRGQDVALRCDPISGHVSLFWYQQALGQGPEFLTYFQNEAQLDKSGLPSDRFFAERPEGSVSTLKIQRTQQEDSAVYLCASSLARDRGNTEAFFGQGTRLTVV.

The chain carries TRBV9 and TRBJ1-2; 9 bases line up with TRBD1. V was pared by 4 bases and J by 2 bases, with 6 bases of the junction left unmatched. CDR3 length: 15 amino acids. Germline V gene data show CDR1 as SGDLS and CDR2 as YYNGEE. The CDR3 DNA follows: TGTGCCAGCAGCTCAGGACAGGGGCCCAACTATGGCTACACCTTC. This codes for CASSSGQGPNYGYTF.

The DNA of the CDR3 is TGTGCCAGCAGTCCCATTTTGGGCAATCAGCCCCAGCATTTT. It translates to CASSPILGNQPQHF. V gene TRBV6-2 or TRBV6-3 combines with J gene TRBJ1-5; D is unclear. Germline V gene lookup returns CDR1 MNHEY and CDR2 SVGEGT. V gave up 5 bases and J gave up 2 bases, with 10 bases separating them. This CDR3 region has 14 residues.

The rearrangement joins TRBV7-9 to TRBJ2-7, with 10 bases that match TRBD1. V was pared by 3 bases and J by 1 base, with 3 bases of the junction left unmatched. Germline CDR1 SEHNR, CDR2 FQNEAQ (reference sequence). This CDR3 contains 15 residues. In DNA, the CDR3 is TGTGCCAGCAGCTTCGACAGGGGGCGTTCCTACGAGCAGTACTTC. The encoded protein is CASSFDRGRSYEQYF.

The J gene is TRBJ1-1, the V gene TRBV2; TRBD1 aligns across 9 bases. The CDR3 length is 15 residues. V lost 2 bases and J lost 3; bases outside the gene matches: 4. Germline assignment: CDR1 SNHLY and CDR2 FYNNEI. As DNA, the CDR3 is TGTGCCAGCAGTGAAACAGGGGGCGCATACACTGAAGCTTTCTTT. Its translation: CASSETGGAYTEAFF.

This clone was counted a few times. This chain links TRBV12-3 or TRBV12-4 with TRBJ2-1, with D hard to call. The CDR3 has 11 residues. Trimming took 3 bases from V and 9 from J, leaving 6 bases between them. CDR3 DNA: TGTGCCAGCAGTTTTTTAATTGAGCAGTTCTTC. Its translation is CASSFLIEQFF.

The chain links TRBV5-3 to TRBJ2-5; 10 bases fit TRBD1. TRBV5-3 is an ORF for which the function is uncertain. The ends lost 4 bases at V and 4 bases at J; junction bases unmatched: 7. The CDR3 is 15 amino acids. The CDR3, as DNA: TGTGCCAGAAGCCCCCGGGGACAGGGGCCAGAGACCCAGTACTTC. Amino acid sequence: CARSPRGQGPETQYF.

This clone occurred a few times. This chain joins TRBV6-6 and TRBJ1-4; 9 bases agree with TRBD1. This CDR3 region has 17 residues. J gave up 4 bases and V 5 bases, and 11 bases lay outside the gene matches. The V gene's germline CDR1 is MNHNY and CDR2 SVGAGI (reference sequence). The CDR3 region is CASSPDRGRQVNEKLFF. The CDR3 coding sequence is TGTGCCAGCAGTCCGGACAGGGGCCGCCAAGTTAATGAAAAACTGTTTTTT.

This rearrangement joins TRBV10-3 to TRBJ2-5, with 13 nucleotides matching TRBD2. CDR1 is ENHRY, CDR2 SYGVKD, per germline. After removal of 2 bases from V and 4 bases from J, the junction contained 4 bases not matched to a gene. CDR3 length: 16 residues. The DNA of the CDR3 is TGTGCCATCAGTGAGCAGGGACTAGCGGGGTCAGAGACCCAGTACTTC. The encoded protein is CAISEQGLAGSETQYF.

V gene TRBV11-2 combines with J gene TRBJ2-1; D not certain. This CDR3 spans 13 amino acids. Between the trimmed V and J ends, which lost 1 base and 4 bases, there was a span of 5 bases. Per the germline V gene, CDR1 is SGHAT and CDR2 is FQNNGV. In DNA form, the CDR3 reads TGTGCCAGCAGCTTAGGAAGATACAATGAGCAGTTCTTC. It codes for CASSLGRYNEQFF.

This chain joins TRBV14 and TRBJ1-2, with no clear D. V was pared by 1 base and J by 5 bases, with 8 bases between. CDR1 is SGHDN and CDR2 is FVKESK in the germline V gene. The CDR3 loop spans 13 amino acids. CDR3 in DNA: TGTGCCAGCAGCCAAGGTTCGGGGTATGGCTACACCTTC. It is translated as CASSQGSGYGYTF.

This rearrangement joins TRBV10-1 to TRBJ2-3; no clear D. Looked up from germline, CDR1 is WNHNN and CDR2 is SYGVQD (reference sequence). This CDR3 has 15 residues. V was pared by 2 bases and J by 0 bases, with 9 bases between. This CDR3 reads CASSESVLSTDTQYF. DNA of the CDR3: TGCGCCAGCAGTGAGAGCGTACTCAGCACAGATACGCAGTATTTT.

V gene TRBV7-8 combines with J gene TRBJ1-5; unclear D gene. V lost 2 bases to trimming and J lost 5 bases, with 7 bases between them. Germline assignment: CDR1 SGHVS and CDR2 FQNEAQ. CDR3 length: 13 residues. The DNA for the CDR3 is TGTGCCAGCAGCTTAAGTGGGGATCAGCCCCAGCATTTT. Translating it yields CASSLSGDQPQHF.

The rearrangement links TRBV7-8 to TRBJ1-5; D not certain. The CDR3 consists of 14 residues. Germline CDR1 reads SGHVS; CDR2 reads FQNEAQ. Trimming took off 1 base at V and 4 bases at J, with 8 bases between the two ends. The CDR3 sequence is CASSLVVRNQPQHF. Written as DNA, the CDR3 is TGTGCCAGCAGCTTAGTAGTCAGAAATCAGCCCCAGCATTTT.